This T cell receptor (beta chain) came from a study of T cells in Graves' hyperthyroidism and ophthalmopathy (dated 2019 in TCRdb). For the study in its entirety: Peripheral blood was collected at initial diagnosis, before any treatment. The roughly 94 discovery patients were randomly divided into training and test sets at a 7:3 ratio. The paper reports TCR Vbeta CDR3 sequencing of some 140 peripheral blood samples: around 45 ophthalmopathy, roughly 74 hyperthyroidism and 17 progressor patients. After blood sampling, hyperthyroidism patients were treated with methimazole at a starting dose of 30 mg daily, and ophthalmopathy patients were treated with high-dose intravenous methylprednisolone. To identify distinguishing TCR V-J signatures, a discovery cohort of roughly 100 patients was used, comprising 43 with Graves' ophthalmopathy and some 60 with stable Graves' hyperthyroidism. Thyroid tissue and blood T-cell repertoires from more than 5 Graves' hyperthyroidism patients were also compared in the study. Prospective prediction of ophthalmopathy was tested in an independent validation cohort of some 19 hyperthyroidism patients and roughly 16 patients who later progressed to ophthalmopathy.

Amplification of TCR beta CDR3 regions was carried out from RNA transcripts. A first-round RT-PCR of the TCR CDR3 used the HTBI primer set with the Qiagen OneStep RT-PCR kit. Libraries were constructed in a second round of multiplex PCR, after which size selection and purification were carried out. Paired-end sequencing of the libraries was performed with 100 bp reads on an Illumina HiSeq2000. Concerning the study's data processing: SOAPnuke was used to process the raw data, throwing out any read that contained adapters or uncalled bases, had a mean Phred below 15, or lacked an exact constant-primer or identifier match. High-quality paired reads were merged using COPE v1.2.5, and each unique nucleotide sequence was defined as a clonotype. MiTCR v1.1 was used to align clonotypes to the IMGT TRBV, TRBD and TRBJ reference segments. The analysis was restricted to V-J combinations with a frequency above 0.0001, which together covered about 99% of the repertoires. A TCS score was defined as the ratio of F50 (clonal expansion) to E x V (chaos), with BLOSUM62-based TCRdist applied between CDR3 peptides within each V-J. Welch's t-statistics and random forest reduced 500 to 650 V-J features to around 14, which were used in a naive Bayes classifier (R e1071). The public reads were reprocessed in TCRdb via fastp at Q25 and MiXCR, keeping in-frame beta chains. Rows with one shared CDR3 protein collapse into an entry with the most common genes and DNA. Clone size and V and J calls follow TCRdb, not the original study. This sample has 480,000 or so distinct CDR3 sequences in its table, and approximately 14% of those were observed once. Of the sample, roughly 17% falls within the top ten clones.

Study-wide conclusions, independent of this receptor: In validation, progression to ophthalmopathy was predicted by the model with around 70% sensitivity and 72.22% specificity, a median of roughly 6 months before onset. Sample size was not statistically predetermined, and investigators were not blinded to group allocation. A 13 V-J signature model separated ophthalmopathy from stable hyperthyroidism, with approximately 86% sensitivity and 81.08% specificity in cross-validation and 80%/75% in testing. Most expanded thyroid clonotypes (frequency above 0.001) were also detected in blood, suggesting blood repertoires may reflect thyroid immune responses.

A word on this clonotype: Its antigen has not been determined. Possible read error: a much larger clone is one base away.

Stable Graves' hyperthyroidism was defined as no progression to ophthalmopathy during 18 months of follow-up. The hyperthyroidism patients were between 18 and 65 years old and newly diagnosed, with a disease duration of less than 2 months. Patients with uncontrolled infections, other autoimmune diseases, pregnancy or lactation were excluded. Diagnoses were based on clinical symptoms, serum thyroxine and TRAb, thyroid ultrasound and orbital computed tomography. PBMCs were isolated from around 10 ml of fresh peripheral blood by Ficoll-Paque density gradient centrifugation. Trizol reagent was used to extract total RNA, and RNA quality was then checked on an Agilent 2100 Bioanalyzer. This clonotype was obtained from a woman younger than 30 with Graves' hyperthyroidism. Sequencing was performed on blood.

This receptor carries the CDR3 CASISSLATSTDTQYF. The nucleotide sequence reads TGTGCCAGCATTTCAAGCCTAGCGACAAGCACAGATACGCAGTATTTT. The chain joins TRBV7-2 to TRBJ2-3; possibly the D gene is TRBD2, per 6 matching bases. Including the terminal cysteine and phenylalanine, the CDR3 comprises 16 residues. Only CDR3 DNA is held: 48 bases, read in frame from base 1. The germline V gene supplies CDR1 SGHTA and CDR2 FQGNSA. V loses 7 bases, J loses 0 bases, and the germline ends lie 17 bases apart.